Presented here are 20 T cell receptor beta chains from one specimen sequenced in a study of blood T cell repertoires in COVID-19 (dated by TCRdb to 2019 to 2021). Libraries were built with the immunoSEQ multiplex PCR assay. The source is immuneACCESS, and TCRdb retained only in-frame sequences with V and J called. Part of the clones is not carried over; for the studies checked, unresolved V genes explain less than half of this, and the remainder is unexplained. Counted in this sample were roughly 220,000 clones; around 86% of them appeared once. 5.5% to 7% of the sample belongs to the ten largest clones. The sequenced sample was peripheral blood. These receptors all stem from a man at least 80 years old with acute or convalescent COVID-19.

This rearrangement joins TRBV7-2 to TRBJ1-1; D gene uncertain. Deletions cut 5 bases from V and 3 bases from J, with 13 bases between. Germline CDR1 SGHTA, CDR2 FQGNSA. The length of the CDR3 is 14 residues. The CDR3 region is CASSPVYADTEAFF. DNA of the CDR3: TGTGCCAGCAGCCCAGTATATGCGGACACTGAAGCTTTCTTT.

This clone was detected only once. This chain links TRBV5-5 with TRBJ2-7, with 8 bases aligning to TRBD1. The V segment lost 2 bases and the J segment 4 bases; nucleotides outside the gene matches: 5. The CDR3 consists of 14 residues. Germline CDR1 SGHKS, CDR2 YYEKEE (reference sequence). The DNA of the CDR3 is TGTGCCAGCAGCTTCGGACAGGGACCATACGAGCAGTACGTC. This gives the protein CASSFGQGPYEQYV.

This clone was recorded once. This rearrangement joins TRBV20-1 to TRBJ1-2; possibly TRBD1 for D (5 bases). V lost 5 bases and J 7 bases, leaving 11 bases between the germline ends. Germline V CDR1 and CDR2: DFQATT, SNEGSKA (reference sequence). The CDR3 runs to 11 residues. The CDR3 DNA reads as TGCAGTGCTCCGACAGTTCCTGGCTACACCTTC. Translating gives CSAPTVPGYTF.

Here the CDR3 DNA reads TGTGCCACCAGCTCGCGGACTAGCGGGAGTAACAAGCGGGAGCAGTACTTC. It yields the protein CATSSRTSGSNKREQYF. The chain joins TRBV15 to TRBJ2-7; 13 bases align to TRBD2. The J segment lost 7 bases and the V segment lost 5 bases, leaving 14 bases of the junction unmatched. The CDR3 contains 17 residues. The germline CDR1 and CDR2 sequences are LNHNV and YYDKDF (reference sequence).

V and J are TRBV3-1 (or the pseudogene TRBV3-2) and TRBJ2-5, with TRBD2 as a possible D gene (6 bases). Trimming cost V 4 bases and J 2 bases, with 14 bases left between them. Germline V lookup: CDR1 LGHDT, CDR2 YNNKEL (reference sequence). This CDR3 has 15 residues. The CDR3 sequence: CASSLRSSGQETQYF. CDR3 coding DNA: TGTGCCAGCAGCCTGAGAAGTAGCGGACAAGAGACCCAGTACTTC.

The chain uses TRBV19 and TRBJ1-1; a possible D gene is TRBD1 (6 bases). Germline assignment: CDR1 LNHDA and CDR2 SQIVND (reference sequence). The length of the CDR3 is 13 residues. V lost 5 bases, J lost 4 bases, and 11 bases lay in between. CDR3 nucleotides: TGTGCCAGTAGTCCAACAGGGCCCACTGAAGCTTTCTTT. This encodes CASSPTGPTEAFF.

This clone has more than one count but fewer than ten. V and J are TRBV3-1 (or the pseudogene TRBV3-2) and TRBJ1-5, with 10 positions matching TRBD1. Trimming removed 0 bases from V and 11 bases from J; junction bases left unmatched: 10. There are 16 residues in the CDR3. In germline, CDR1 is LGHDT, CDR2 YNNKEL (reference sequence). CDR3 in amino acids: CASSQDWGQGHGAQHF. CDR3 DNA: TGTGCCAGCAGCCAAGATTGGGGACAGGGGCACGGAGCCCAGCATTTT.

Written as DNA, the CDR3 is TGCGCCAGCACACACTCACTGGACAGGGTAGGCTATGGCTACACCTTC. Its translation is CASTHSLDRVGYGYTF. The chain links TRBV10-1 to TRBJ1-2, with 8 bases aligning to TRBD1. Looked up from germline, CDR1 is WNHNN and CDR2 is SYGVQD (reference sequence). This CDR3 spans 16 amino acids. V was clipped by 7 bases and J by 4 bases; unmatched bases: 14.

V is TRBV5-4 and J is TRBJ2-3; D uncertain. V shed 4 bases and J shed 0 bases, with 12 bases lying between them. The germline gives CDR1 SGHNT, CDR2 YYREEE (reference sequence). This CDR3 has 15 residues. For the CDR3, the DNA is TGTGCCAGCAGCCAACAAACAACGAGCACAGATACGCAGTATTTT. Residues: CASSQQTTSTDTQYF.

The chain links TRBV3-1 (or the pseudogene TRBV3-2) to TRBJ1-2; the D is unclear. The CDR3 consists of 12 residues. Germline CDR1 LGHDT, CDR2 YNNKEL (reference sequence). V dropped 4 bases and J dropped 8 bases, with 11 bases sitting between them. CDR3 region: CASSPGRHGYTF. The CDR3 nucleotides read TGTGCCAGCAGCCCCGGCAGGCACGGCTACACCTTC.

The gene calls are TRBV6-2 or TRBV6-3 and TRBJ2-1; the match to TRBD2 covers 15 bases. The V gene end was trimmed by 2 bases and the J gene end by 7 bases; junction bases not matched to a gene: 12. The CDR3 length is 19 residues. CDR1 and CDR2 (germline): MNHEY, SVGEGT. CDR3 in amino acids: CASSYDSGTSGRWGNEQFF. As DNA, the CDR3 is TGTGCCAGCAGTTACGATTCGGGGACTAGCGGGAGGTGGGGGAATGAGCAGTTCTTC.

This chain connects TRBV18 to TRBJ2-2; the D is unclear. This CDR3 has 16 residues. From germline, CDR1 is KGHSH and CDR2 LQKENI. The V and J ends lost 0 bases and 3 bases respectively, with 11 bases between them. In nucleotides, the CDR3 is TGTGCCAGCTCACCACCCACAGCCCAAGACACCGGGGAGCTGTTTTTT. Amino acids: CASSPPTAQDTGELFF. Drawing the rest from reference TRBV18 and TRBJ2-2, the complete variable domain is NAGVMQNPRHLVRRRGQEARLRCSPMKGHSHVYWYRQLPEEGLKFMVYLQKENIIDESGMPKERFSAEFPKEGPSILRIQQVVRGDSAAYFCASSPPTAQDTGELFFGEGSRLTVL.

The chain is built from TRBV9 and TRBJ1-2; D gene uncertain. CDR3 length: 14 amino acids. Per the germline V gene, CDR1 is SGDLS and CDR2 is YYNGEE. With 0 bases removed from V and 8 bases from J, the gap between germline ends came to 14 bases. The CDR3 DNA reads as TGTGCCAGCAGCGTAGAGAGTCTCGCCCAAGGCTACACCTTC. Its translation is CASSVESLAQGYTF. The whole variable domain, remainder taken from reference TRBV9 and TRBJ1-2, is DSGVTQTPKHLITATGQRVTLRCSPRSGDLSVYWYQQSLDQGLQFLIQYYNGEERAKGNILERFSAQQFPDLHSELNLSSLELGDSALYFCASSVESLAQGYTFGSGTRLTVV.

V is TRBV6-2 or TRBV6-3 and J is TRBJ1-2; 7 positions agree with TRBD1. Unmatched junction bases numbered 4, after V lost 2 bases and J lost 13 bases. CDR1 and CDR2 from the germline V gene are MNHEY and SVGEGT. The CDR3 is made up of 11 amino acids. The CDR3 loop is CASSYPGQATF. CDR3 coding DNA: TGTGCCAGCAGTTACCCCGGACAGGCCACCTTC.

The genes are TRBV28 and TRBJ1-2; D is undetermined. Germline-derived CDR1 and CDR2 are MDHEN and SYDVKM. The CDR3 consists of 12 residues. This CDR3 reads CAGEGGDYGYTF. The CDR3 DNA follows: TGTGCTGGGGAGGGTGGAGACTATGGCTACACCTTC.

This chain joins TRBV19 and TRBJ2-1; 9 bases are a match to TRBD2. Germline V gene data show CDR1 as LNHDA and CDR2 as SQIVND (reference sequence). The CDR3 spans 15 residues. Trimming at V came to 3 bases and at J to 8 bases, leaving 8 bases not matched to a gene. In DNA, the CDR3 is TGTGCCAGTAGTATCCTTAGCGGGAGTCTCGATGAGCAGTTCTTC. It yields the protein CASSILSGSLDEQFF.

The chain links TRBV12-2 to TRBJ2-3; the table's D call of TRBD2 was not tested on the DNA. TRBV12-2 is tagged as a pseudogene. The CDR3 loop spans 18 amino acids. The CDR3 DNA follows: TGTGCAAGTCGCTTAGCGCCCCCCGCTAGCGGGAGCCCAGATACGCAGTATTTT. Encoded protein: CASRLAPPASGSPDTQYF.

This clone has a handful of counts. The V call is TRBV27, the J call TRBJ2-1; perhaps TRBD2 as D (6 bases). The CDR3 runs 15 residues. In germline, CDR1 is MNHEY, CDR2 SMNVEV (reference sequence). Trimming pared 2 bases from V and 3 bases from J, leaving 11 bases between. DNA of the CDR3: TGTGCCAGCAGTTTAACCGTGGGAGGCTACAATGAGCAGTTCTTC. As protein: CASSLTVGGYNEQFF.

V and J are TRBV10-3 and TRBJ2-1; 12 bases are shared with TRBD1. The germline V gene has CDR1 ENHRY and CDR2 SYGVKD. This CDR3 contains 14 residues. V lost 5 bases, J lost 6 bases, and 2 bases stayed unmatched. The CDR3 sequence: CAISPGQGANEQFF. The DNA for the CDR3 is TGTGCCATCAGTCCGGGACAGGGGGCCAATGAGCAGTTCTTC.

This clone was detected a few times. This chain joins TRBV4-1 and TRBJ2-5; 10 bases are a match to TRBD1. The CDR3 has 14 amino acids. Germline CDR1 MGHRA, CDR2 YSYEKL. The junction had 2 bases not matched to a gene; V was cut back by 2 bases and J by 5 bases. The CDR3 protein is CASSQRTGGETQYF. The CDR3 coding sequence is TGCGCCAGCAGCCAACGGACAGGGGGGGAGACCCAGTACTTC.